Below are 12 T cell receptor beta chains sequenced from a single sample in a study of blood T cell repertoires in COVID-19. Some clones are missing from TCRdb's copy, which holds only in-frame ones; the method was immunoSEQ multiplex PCR. This table holds 200,000 to 300,000 clones, about 91% found once. Sequencing input: PBMCs or T cells enriched from blood (not recorded which). Receptors were obtained from a woman aged 40 to 50 with acute COVID-19.

This clone appeared once. The V call is TRBV2, the J call TRBJ2-7; 9 nucleotides match TRBD2. The junction had 2 bases not matched to a gene; V was cut back by 0 bases and J by 2 bases. Germline lookup yields CDR1 SNHLY and CDR2 FYNNEI. This CDR3 spans 15 amino acids. CDR3 DNA sequence: TGTGCCAGCAGTGAAGCGGTAGCGGGGGCCTACGAGCAGTACTTC. Its translation is CASSEAVAGAYEQYF.

V and J are TRBV6-1 and TRBJ1-2; D is unresolved. V gave up 3 bases and J gave up 5 bases, with 13 bases separating them. Germline values: CDR1 MNHNS, CDR2 SASEGT. This CDR3 region has 14 residues. DNA of the CDR3: TGTGCCAGCAGTGACACCGGGTCATTGTATGGCTACACCTTC. Its translation: CASSDTGSLYGYTF.

The rearrangement joins TRBV5-1 to TRBJ1-1; D might be TRBD1 (6 bases). The length of the CDR3 is 15 residues. V was cut by 3 bases and J by 4 bases, with 16 bases left in between. CDR1 is SGHRS, CDR2 YFSETQ, per germline. This CDR3 is CASSYTGHRSTEAFF. CDR3 DNA: TGCGCCAGCAGCTACACGGGACATCGGAGCACTGAAGCTTTCTTT.

Only one count was recorded for this clone. The chain links TRBV11-2 to TRBJ2-2; D is possibly TRBD1 (6 bases). V gave up 5 bases and J gave up 0 bases, with 10 bases separating them. This CDR3 spans 15 amino acids. Germline V gene sequence: CDR1 SGHAT, CDR2 FQNNGV. The CDR3 nucleotides read TGTGCCAGCAGCCGGAGGACAGCGAACACCGGGGAGCTGTTTTTT. It specifies CASSRRTANTGELFF.

The V gene is TRBV6-6, the J gene TRBJ2-7; 8 nucleotides match TRBD1. Germline CDR1 and CDR2: MNHNY and SVGAGI (reference sequence). The CDR3 runs 14 residues. The trim removed 10 bases at V and 2 bases at J, leaving 10 bases unmatched. CDR3 protein: CATHPGQAAYEQYF. CDR3 in DNA: TGTGCCACCCACCCGGGACAGGCCGCCTACGAGCAGTACTTC.

This chain links TRBV19 with TRBJ1-2; perhaps TRBD1 as D (5 bases). This CDR3 has 11 amino acids. CDR1 LNHDA and CDR2 SQIVND come from the germline V gene (reference sequence). The ends were cut back, 6 bases at V and 8 bases at J, with 10 bases in the middle. CDR3 bases: TGTGCCAGTAGGCGGACAAGGGGCTACACCTTC. Protein sequence: CASRRTRGYTF.

This clone was counted a few times. This sequence joins TRBV24-1 and TRBJ1-5; possibly TRBD1 for D (6 bases). There are 17 residues in the CDR3. Per germline, CDR1 KGHDR and CDR2 SFDVKD. Between the trimmed V and J ends, which lost 3 bases and 1 base, there was a span of 15 bases. The CDR3 protein is CATSDARGGASNQPQHF. The CDR3 region has the DNA TGTGCCACCAGTGATGCTCGGGGGGGGGCGAGCAATCAGCCCCAGCATTTT.

V and J are TRBV27 and TRBJ2-1; 7 bases are a match to TRBD1. Germline V lookup: CDR1 MNHEY, CDR2 SMNVEV (reference sequence). This CDR3 region has 14 residues. V lost 2 bases, J lost 7 bases, and 5 bases stayed unmatched. CDR3 in amino acids: CASSLDRVENEQFF. CDR3 sequence (DNA): TGTGCCAGCAGTTTAGACAGGGTCGAGAATGAGCAGTTCTTC.

This rearrangement joins TRBV3-1 (or the pseudogene TRBV3-2) to TRBJ2-2, with a possible D match to TRBD2 (6 bases). The germline V gene encodes CDR1 LGHDT and CDR2 YNNKEL (reference sequence). Trimming pared 4 bases from V and 3 bases from J, leaving 21 bases between. The CDR3 totals 18 residues. CDR3 in DNA: TGTGCCAGCAGCCTAATCCGTAGCGGAGGAGGGTACACCGGGGAGCTGTTTTTT. Amino acids: CASSLIRSGGGYTGELFF.

The chain couples TRBV6-5 to TRBJ1-1; D is uncertain. This CDR3 has 15 amino acids. Germline-derived CDR1 and CDR2 are MNHEY and SVGAGI. Trimming stripped 7 bases from V and 0 bases from J, with 15 bases between. The DNA of the CDR3 is TGTGCCAGCACACGGATAGGGAGGGTGAACACTGAAGCTTTCTTT. The encoded protein is CASTRIGRVNTEAFF.

The V call is TRBV2, the J call TRBJ2-4; no definite D call. Germline lookup yields CDR1 SNHLY and CDR2 FYNNEI. With 7 bases removed from V and 1 base from J, the gap between germline ends came to 11 bases. This CDR3 region has 14 residues. CDR3 sequence reads: CASNRAVAKNIQYF. The CDR3 coding sequence is TGTGCCAGCAATCGCGCCGTGGCCAAAAACATTCAGTACTTC.

The rearrangement uses TRBV10-3 and TRBJ1-5, with D unresolved. CDR1 and CDR2 (germline): ENHRY, SYGVKD. The V end lost 5 bases, the J end lost 1 base, and 6 bases lay between the germline ends. This CDR3 spans 13 amino acids. The chain's CDR3 is CAISLESNQPQHF. Here the CDR3 DNA reads TGTGCCATCAGTCTTGAGAGCAATCAGCCCCAGCATTTT.